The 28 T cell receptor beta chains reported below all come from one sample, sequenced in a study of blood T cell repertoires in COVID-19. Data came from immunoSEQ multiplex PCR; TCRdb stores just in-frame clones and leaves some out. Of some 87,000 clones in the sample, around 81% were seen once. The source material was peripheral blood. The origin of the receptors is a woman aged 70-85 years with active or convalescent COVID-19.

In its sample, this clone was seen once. The CDR3: CASSSRDREQFF. The DNA for the CDR3 is TGTGCCAGCAGTTCCCGGGACAGAGAGCAGTTCTTC. The gene calls are TRBV12-3 or TRBV12-4 and TRBJ2-1; TRBD1 matches 7 bases. Germline trimming cut 4 bases from V and 10 bases from J; bases unmatched to any gene: 4. The CDR3 consists of 12 residues.

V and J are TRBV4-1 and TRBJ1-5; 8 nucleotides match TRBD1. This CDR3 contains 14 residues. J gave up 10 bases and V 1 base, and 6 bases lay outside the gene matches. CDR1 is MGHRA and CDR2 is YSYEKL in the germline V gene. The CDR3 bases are TGCGCCAGCAGCCAAGGGCAGGGGGCCTTCCCCCAGCATTTT. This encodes CASSQGQGAFPQHF.

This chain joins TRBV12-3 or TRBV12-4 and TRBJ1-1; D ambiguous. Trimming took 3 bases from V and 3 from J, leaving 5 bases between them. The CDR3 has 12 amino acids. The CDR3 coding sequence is TGTGCCAGCAGTTTCGGAGACACTGAAGCTTTCTTT. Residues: CASSFGDTEAFF.

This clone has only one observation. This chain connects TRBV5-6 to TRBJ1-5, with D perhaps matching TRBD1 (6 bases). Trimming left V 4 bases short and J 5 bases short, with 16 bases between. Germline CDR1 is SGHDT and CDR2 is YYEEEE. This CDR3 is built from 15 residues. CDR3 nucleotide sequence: TGTGCCAGCAGCAAATTGGACAGCTGGGATCAGCCCCAGCATTTT. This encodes CASSKLDSWDQPQHF.

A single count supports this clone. CDR3 nucleotide sequence: TGTGCCAGCAGCCAAGTAGCGGGGGACACCGGGGAGCTGTTTTTT. Protein: CASSQVAGDTGELFF. The V and J genes are TRBV14 and TRBJ2-2; 9 bases match TRBD2. The germline V gene has CDR1 SGHDN and CDR2 FVKESK. This CDR3 spans 15 amino acids. The J segment lost 3 bases and the V segment lost 1 base, leaving 0 bases of the junction unmatched. The variable domain in full, with the rest retrieved from reference TRBV14 and TRBJ2-2, is EAGVTQFPSHSVIEKGQTVTLRCDPISGHDNLYWYRRVMGKEIKFLLHFVKESKQDESGMPNNRFLAERTGGTYSTLKVQPAELEDSGVYFCASSQVAGDTGELFFGEGSRLTVL.

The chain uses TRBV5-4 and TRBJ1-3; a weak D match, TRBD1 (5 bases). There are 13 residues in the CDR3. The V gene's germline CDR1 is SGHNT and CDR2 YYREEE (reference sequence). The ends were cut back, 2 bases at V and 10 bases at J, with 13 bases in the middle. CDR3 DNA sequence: TGTGCCAGCAGCTTTCAAGGGGTACGGACCATATATTTT. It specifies CASSFQGVRTIYF.

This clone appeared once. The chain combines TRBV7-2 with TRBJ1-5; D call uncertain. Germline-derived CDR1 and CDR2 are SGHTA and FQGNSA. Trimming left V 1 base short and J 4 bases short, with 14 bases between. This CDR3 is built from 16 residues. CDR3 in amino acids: CASSLVYGVGNQPQHF. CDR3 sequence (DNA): TGTGCCAGCAGCTTAGTTTACGGGGTCGGGAATCAGCCCCAGCATTTT.

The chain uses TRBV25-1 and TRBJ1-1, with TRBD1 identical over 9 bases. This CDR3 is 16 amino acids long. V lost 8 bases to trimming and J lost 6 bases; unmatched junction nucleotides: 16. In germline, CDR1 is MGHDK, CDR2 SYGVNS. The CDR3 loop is CASGYGTGTGISEAFF. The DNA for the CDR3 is TGTGCCAGCGGATACGGAACCGGGACAGGGATATCTGAAGCTTTCTTT.

CDR3 DNA sequence: TGTGCCAGCACCCCGGGGACTGGCACAGATACGCAGTATTTT. This gives the protein CASTPGTGTDTQYF. The rearrangement joins TRBV7-9 to TRBJ2-3, with TRBD2 as a possible D gene (6 bases). The germline CDR1 and CDR2 sequences are SEHNR and FQNEAQ (reference sequence). CDR3 length equals 14 residues. The germline V and J ends were trimmed by 7 bases and 1 base, with 12 bases remaining between them.

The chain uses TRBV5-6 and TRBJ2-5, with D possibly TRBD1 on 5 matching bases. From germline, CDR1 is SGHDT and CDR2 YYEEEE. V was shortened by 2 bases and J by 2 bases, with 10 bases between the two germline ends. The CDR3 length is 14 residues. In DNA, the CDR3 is TGTGCCAGCAGCTTTTTCAGGGTTCAAGAGACCCAGTACTTC. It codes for CASSFFRVQETQYF.

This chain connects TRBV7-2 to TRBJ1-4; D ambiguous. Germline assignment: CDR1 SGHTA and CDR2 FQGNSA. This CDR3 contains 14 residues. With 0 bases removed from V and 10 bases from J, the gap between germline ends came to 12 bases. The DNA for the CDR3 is TGTGCCAGCAGCTTAGCGCCCGGGGAGGGAAAACTGTTTTTT. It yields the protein CASSLAPGEGKLFF.

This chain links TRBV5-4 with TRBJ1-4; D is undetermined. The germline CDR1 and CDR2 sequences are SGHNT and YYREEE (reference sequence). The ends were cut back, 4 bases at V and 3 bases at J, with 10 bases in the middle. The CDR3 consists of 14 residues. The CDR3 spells CASSLSGANEKLFF. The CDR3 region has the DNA TGTGCCAGCAGCCTATCGGGAGCTAATGAAAAACTGTTTTTT.

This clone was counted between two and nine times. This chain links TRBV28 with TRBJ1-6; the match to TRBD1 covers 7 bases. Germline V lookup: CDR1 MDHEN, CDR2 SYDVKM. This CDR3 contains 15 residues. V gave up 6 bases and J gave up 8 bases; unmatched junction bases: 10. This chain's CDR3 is CASRGSRQGDSPLHF. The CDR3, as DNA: TGTGCCAGCAGGGGGAGCCGGCAGGGGGATTCACCCCTCCACTTT.

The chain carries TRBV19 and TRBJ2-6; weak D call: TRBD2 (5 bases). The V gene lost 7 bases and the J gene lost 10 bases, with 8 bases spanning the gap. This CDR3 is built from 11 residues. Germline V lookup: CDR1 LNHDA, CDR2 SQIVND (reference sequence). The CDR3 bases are TGTGCCAGTAAGACGGGAAACGTCCTGACTTTC. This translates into CASKTGNVLTF.

CDR3 amino acids: CASSYRGAGELFF. CDR3 DNA sequence: TGTGCCAGCAGCTACAGGGGGGCCGGGGAGCTGTTTTTT. The V gene is TRBV3-1 (or the pseudogene TRBV3-2), the J gene TRBJ2-2; 8 bases align to TRBD1. Per the germline V gene, CDR1 is LGHDT and CDR2 is YNNKEL (reference sequence). The CDR3 sequence is 13 residues long. V trimming: 5 bases; J trimming: 6 bases; junction bases outside the gene matches: 2.

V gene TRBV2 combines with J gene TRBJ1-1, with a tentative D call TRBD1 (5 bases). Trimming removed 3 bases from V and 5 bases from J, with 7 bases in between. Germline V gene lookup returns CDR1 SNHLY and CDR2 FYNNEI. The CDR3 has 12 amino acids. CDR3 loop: CASSDSGTEAFF. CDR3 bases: TGTGCCAGCAGTGACTCAGGGACTGAAGCTTTCTTT.

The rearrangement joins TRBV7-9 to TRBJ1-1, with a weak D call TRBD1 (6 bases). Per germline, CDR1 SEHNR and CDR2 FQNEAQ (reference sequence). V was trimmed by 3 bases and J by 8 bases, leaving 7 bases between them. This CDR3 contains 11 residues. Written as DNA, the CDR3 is TGTGCCAGCAGCTTCGGGACAGAAGCTTTCTTT. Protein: CASSFGTEAFF.

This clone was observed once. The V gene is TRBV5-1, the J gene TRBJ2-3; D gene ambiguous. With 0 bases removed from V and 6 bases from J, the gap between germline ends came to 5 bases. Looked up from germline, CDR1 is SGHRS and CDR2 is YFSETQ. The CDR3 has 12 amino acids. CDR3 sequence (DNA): TGCGCCAGCAGCTTGGCCGTCGATACGCAGTATTTT. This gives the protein CASSLAVDTQYF. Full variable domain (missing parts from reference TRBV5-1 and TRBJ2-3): KAGVTQTPRYLIKTRGQQVTLSCSPISGHRSVSWYQQTPGQGLQFLFEYFSETQRNKGNFPGRFSGRQFSNSRSEMNVSTLELGDSALYLCASSLAVDTQYFGPGTRLTVL.

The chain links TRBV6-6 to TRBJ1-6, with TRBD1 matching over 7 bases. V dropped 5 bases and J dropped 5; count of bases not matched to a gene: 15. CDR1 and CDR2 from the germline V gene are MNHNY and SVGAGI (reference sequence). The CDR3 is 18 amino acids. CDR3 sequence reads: CASSPTPGQSINNSPLHF. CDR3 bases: TGTGCCAGCAGTCCAACGCCGGGACAGTCCATAAATAATTCACCCCTCCACTTT.

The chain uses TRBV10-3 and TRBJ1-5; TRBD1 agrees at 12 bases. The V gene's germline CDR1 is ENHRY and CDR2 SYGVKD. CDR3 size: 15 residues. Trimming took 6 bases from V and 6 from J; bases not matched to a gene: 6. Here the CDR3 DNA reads TGTGCCATCAGCCCGGGACAGGGGGCGGGTCAGCCCCAGCATTTT. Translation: CAISPGQGAGQPQHF.

The CDR3 spells CASSRGRLNGENIQYF. The CDR3 nucleotides read TGCGCCAGCAGCCGAGGGAGATTGAACGGCGAAAACATTCAGTACTTC. The V gene is TRBV5-1, the J gene TRBJ2-4; a possible D gene is TRBD2 (5 bases). V gave up 4 bases and J gave up 5 bases, with 19 bases separating them. There are 16 residues in the CDR3. The germline CDR1 and CDR2 sequences are SGHRS and YFSETQ.

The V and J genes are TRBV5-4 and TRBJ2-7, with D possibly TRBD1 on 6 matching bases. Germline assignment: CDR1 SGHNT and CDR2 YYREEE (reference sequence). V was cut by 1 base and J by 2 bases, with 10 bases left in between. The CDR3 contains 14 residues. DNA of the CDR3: TGTGCCAGCAGCTTGAACCAGGGGACCTACGAGCAGTACTTC. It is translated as CASSLNQGTYEQYF.

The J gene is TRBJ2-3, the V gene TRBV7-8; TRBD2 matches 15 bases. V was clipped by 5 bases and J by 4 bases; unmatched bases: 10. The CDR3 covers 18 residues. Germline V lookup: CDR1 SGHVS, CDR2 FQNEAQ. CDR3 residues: CASSLRTSGGARPDTQYF. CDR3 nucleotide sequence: TGTGCCAGCAGCCTCCGGACTAGCGGGGGGGCCCGCCCAGATACGCAGTATTTT.

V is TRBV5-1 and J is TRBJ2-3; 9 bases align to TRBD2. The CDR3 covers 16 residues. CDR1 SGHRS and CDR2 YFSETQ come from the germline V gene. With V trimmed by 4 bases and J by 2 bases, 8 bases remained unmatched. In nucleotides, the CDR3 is TGCGCCAGCAGCACCCCTAGCGGGACCAACACAGATACGCAGTATTTT. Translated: CASSTPSGTNTDTQYF.

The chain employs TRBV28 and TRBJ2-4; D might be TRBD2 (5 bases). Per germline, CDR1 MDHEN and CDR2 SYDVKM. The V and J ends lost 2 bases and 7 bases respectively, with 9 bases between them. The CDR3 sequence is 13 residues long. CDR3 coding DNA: TGTGCCAGCAGTTTAGAGGGCTTGAACATTCAGTACTTC. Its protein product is CASSLEGLNIQYF.

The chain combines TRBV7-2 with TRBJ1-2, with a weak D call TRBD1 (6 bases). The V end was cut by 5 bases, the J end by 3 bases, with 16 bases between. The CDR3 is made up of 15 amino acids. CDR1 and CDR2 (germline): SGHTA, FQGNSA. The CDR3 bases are TGTGCCAGCAGCCCGGGGGGGGCAGGGCACTATGGCTACACCTTC. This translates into CASSPGGAGHYGYTF.

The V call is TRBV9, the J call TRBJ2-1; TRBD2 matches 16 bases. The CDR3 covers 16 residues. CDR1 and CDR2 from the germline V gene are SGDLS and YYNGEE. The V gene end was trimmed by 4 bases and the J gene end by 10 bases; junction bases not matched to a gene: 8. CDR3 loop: CASSITGTSGGAEQFF. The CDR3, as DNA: TGTGCCAGCAGCATTACCGGGACTAGCGGGGGGGCCGAGCAGTTCTTC.

The CDR3 DNA sequence: TGTGCCAGCAGTGAATCAGGAAGGGGTCAGCCCCAGCATTTT. Translation gives CASSESGRGQPQHF. The rearrangement uses TRBV2 and TRBJ1-5; tentative D call: TRBD1 (5 bases). Germline V gene lookup returns CDR1 SNHLY and CDR2 FYNNEI. Between the trimmed V and J ends, which lost 2 bases and 6 bases, there was a span of 11 bases. The CDR3 runs to 14 residues.